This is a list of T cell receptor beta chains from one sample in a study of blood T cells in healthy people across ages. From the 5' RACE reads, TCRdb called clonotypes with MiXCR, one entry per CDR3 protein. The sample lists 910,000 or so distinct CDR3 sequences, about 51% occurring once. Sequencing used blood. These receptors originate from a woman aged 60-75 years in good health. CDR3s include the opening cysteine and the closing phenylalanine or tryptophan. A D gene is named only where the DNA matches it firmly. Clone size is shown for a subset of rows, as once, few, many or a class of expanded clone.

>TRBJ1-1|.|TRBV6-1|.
TGTGCCAGCAGTGAAGACAGGGTATCTGCTGAAGCTTTCTTT
CASSEDRVSAEAFF
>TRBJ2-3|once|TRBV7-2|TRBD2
TGTGCCAGCAGCTTAGTGGCCGGGACTAGCGATACGCAGTATTTT
CASSLVAGTSDTQYF
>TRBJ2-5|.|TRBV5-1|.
TGTGCCAGCAGCTTGGGAACGAATCAAGAGACCCAGTACTTC
CASSLGTNQETQYF
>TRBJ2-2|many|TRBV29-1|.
TGCAGCGTCGAGGGGGGCCCTAGCGGAAACACCGGGGAGCTGTTTTTT
CSVEGGPSGNTGELFF
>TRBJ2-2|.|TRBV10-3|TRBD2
TGTACCATCAGGTCAGGGACTAGCGGGAGGTTCGACACCGGGGAGCTGTTTTTT
CTIRSGTSGRFDTGELFF
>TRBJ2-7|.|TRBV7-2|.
TGTGCCAACAGCTCAACAGGGATATTACGTTCCGGGCAGTACTTC
CANSSTGILRSGQYF
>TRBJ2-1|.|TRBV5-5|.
TGTGCCAGCAGCCCTTGGACATTCGTCGATGAGCAGTTCTTC
CASSPWTFVDEQFF
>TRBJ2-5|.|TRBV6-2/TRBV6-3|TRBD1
TGTGCCAGCAGGCCCCGGGGACAGGGGCTACTACAAGAGACCCAGTACTTC
CASRPRGQGLLQETQYF
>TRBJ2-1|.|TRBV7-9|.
TGTGCCAGCAGCCCCCAGGGAATTGGGACGCGAGAGCAGTTCTTC
CASSPQGIGTREQFF
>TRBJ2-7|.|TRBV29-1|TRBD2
TGCAGCGTTGAAGGACTAGCGAGATACCTCCTAAGCTCCTACAATGAGCAGTACTTC
CSVEGLARYLLSSYNEQYF
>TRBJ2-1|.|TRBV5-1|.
TGCGCCAGCAGCTTGTTTTTGCAGGACTACAATGAGCAGTTCTTC
CASSLFLQDYNEQFF
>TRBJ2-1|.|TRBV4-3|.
TGCGCCAGCAGCCAGAGAGAGGGAATCTATGAGCAGTTCTTC
CASSQREGIYEQFF
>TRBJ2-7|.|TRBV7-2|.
TGTGCCAGCAGCTTAGCCACGTCGGGCAGGCCCACGAAGTACTTC
CASSLATSGRPTKYF
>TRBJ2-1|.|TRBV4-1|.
TGCGCCAGCAGCCAAGTTGAACTGAGCAATGAGCAGTTCTTC
CASSQVELSNEQFF
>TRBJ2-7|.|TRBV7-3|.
TGTGCCAGCAGCTTAACAGGGGTCCCCGGGCCCTACGAGCAGTACTTC
CASSLTGVPGPYEQYF